This TCR beta chain comes out of a study of response to subunit inactivated influenza vaccine. V shed 8 bases, J shed 2 bases, and the junction held 13 bases outside the gene matches. Germline CDR1 DFQATT, CDR2 SNEGSKA (reference sequence). This CDR3 region has 15 residues. Using its own MiXCR run on the RT-PCR reads, TCRdb lists one record per CDR3 protein. The sample lists about 580,000 distinct CDR3 sequences, 13% to 15% occurring once. This clonotype has only a few counts. The sequence was collected from a man aged 45 to 65 who received an inactivated influenza vaccine. The chain employs TRBV20-1 and TRBJ2-5; 8 bases line up with TRBD2. Sequencing was performed on PBMCs from blood, taken roughly 12 days after vaccination. CDR3 in amino acids: CSSLLSSGGQETQYF. The CDR3 coding sequence is TGCAGTTCCCTTTTATCGAGCGGGGGACAAGAGACCCAGTACTTC.